This T cell receptor beta chain was observed in a study of blood T cell repertoires in COVID-19. The J segment lost 5 bases and the V segment lost 10 bases, leaving 3 bases of the junction unmatched. Germline V gene data show CDR1 as MNHEY and CDR2 as SVGAGI. This CDR3 region has 11 residues. Profiled with immunoSEQ multiplex PCR; TCRdb holds only in-frame clones, not every one. The sample has over 150,000 clones; roughly nine tenths are singletons. The chain carries TRBV6-5 and TRBJ2-5; TRBD2 agrees at 8 bases. The TCR originated in a man aged 50 to 59 with acute or convalescent COVID-19. The sequencing input was peripheral blood. CDR3 DNA: TGTGCCACCACGGGGGGGGAGACCCAGTACTTC. This encodes CATTGGETQYF.